These 7 T cell receptor beta chains were all obtained from the same sample, sequenced in a study of sequential checkpoint blockade in melanoma. Treatment in this sample: randomized to nivolumab then ipilimumab (arm A) or the reverse (arm B). Repertoires were generated with immunoSEQ multiplex PCR, while TCRdb's copy carries only in-frame clones and drops some. The top ten hold about a quarter of the sample, which has around 12,000 clones, under 80% seen once. Source: CD8+ T cells sorted from blood (inferred from file names), taken from a patient given nivolumab and ipilimumab in sequence. The receptor set was obtained from a human donor with melanoma.

The chain joins TRBV4-2 to TRBJ2-5; no reliable D call. Germline CDR1 and CDR2: LGHNA and YNFKEQ. The V gene lost 0 bases and the J gene lost 2 bases, with 7 bases spanning the gap. The CDR3 sequence is 14 residues long. The CDR3 region has the DNA TGTGCCAGCAGCCAAGATTCCAGACAAGAGACCCAGTACTTC. The encoded protein is CASSQDSRQETQYF.

The V gene is TRBV5-3, the J gene TRBJ2-7, with TRBD1 matching 10 bases. TRBV5-3 has ORF status, its function being uncertain. The CDR3 extends over 18 amino acids. After removal of 3 bases from V and 4 bases from J, the junction contained 16 bases not matched to a gene. This chain's CDR3 is CARSSSTTEPGQGYEQYV. For the CDR3, the DNA is TGTGCCAGAAGCTCCTCAACGACTGAACCGGGACAGGGGTACGAGCAGTACGTC.

This clone was recorded once. The chain has TRBV6-5 and TRBJ2-7, with D possibly TRBD1 on 6 matching bases. Trimming took 0 bases from V and 2 from J, leaving 14 bases between them. The CDR3 sequence is 16 residues long. CDR1 MNHEY and CDR2 SVGAGI come from the germline V gene. The DNA for the CDR3 is TGTGCCAGCAGTTACTCGTGGCACCCAGGGGCCTACGAGCAGTACTTC. It codes for CASSYSWHPGAYEQYF.

This clone has just a few counts. CDR3 sequence: CASSHRDRAYEQYF. DNA for the CDR3: TGTGCCAGCAGCCACCGGGACAGGGCCTACGAGCAGTACTTC. The gene calls are TRBV7-9 and TRBJ2-5, with 9 bases that match TRBD1. TRBJ2-7 explains the end of the DNA better; the J call may be wrong. Looked up from germline, CDR1 is SEHNR and CDR2 is FQNEAQ (reference sequence). The CDR3 sequence is 14 residues long.

The chain combines TRBV10-3 with TRBJ1-1; D might be TRBD1 (6 bases). Trimming took 7 bases from V and 1 from J, leaving 10 bases between them. This CDR3 comprises 13 residues. Germline lookup yields CDR1 ENHRY and CDR2 SYGVKD. The CDR3 nucleotides are TGTGCCATCAATGGACAGTGGAACACTGAAGCTTTCTTT. This translates into CAINGQWNTEAFF.

This clone was counted a few times. V usage is TRBV7-9 and J usage is TRBJ1-2, with unresolved D. Trimming took off 3 bases at V and 4 bases at J, with 6 bases between the two ends. The germline V gene has CDR1 SEHNR and CDR2 FQNEAQ (reference sequence). The CDR3 spans 12 residues. The CDR3 reads CASSLNSYGYTF. In nucleotides, the CDR3 is TGTGCCAGCAGCTTGAACAGCTATGGCTACACCTTC.

The chain employs TRBV29-1 and TRBJ1-5, with D tentatively TRBD1 (6 bases). CDR1 is SQVTM, CDR2 ANQGSEA, per germline. This CDR3 has 13 residues. V was cut by 4 bases and J by 7 bases, with 14 bases left in between. CDR3 sequence reads: CSVALQGGQPQHF. For the CDR3, the DNA is TGCAGCGTTGCTCTACAGGGTGGACAGCCCCAGCATTTT.